The 20 T cell receptor beta chains in this list originate from one sample, sequenced in a study of shared clonotypes between healthy human individuals. TCRdb's table, derived via immunoSEQ multiplex PCR, lists solely in-frame clones and lacks some. The sample shows 1,400,000 or so clones, about 98.5% of them seen only once. The specimen sequenced was naive CD4+ T cells sorted from blood. The subset is: CD45RA+ positively selected. The source is a man aged 25 to 40 in good health.

The chain links TRBV9 to TRBJ1-2, with D possibly matching TRBD1 (5 bases). The germline CDR1 and CDR2 sequences are SGDLS and YYNGEE. The CDR3 has 15 residues. V was shortened by 0 bases and J by 4 bases, with 13 bases between the two germline ends. CDR3: CASSVVRDGRYGYTF. The CDR3 region has the DNA TGTGCCAGCAGCGTAGTCCGGGACGGGCGCTATGGCTACACCTTC.

The V gene is TRBV4-1, the J gene TRBJ1-2, with 8 bases aligning to TRBD1. The germline V gene has CDR1 MGHRA and CDR2 YSYEKL. The J segment lost 2 bases and the V segment lost 0 bases, leaving 2 bases of the junction unmatched. This CDR3 region has 15 residues. CDR3 residues: CASSQDGQGNYGYTF. The CDR3 bases are TGCGCCAGCAGCCAAGATGGACAGGGAAACTATGGCTACACCTTC.

The genes are TRBV11-2 and TRBJ2-2; 9 bases fit TRBD2. J gave up 3 bases and V 6 bases, and 5 bases lay outside the gene matches. The CDR3 contains 15 residues. Per germline, CDR1 SGHAT and CDR2 FQNNGV. The CDR3 here is CASSLRLADTGELFF. The CDR3 DNA reads as TGTGCCAGCAGTTTAAGACTAGCGGACACCGGGGAGCTGTTTTTT. The variable domain in full, with the rest retrieved from reference TRBV11-2 and TRBJ2-2, is EAGVAQSPRYKIIEKRQSVAFWCNPISGHATLYWYQQILGQGPKLLIQFQNNGVVDDSQLPKDRFSAERLKGVDSTLKIQPAKLEDSAVYLCASSLRLADTGELFFGEGSRLTVL.

The chain couples TRBV18 to TRBJ2-1; TRBD1 agrees at 7 bases. The CDR3 is 16 residues long. With V trimmed by 3 bases and J by 4 bases, 9 bases remained unmatched. Looked up from germline, CDR1 is KGHSH and CDR2 is LQKENI. This CDR3 reads CASSPQQLTGYNEQFF. CDR3 DNA sequence: TGTGCCAGCTCACCCCAACAGCTGACAGGGTACAATGAGCAGTTCTTC.

The chain combines TRBV11-2 with TRBJ1-1; 11 bases map to TRBD1. CDR1 is SGHAT and CDR2 is FQNNGV in the germline V gene. This CDR3 is built from 17 residues. The junction had 10 bases not matched to a gene; V was cut back by 5 bases and J by 2 bases. CDR3 sequence (DNA): TGTGCCAGCAGCCCCGGACAGGGGGCGAGACTAAACACTGAAGCTTTCTTT. Translating it yields CASSPGQGARLNTEAFF.

The J gene is TRBJ2-2, the V gene TRBV7-3, with D uncertain. The germline CDR1 and CDR2 sequences are SGHTA and FQGTGA. V was pared by 1 base and J by 5 bases, with 11 bases between. The CDR3 length is 15 residues. CDR3 protein: CASSLISSETGELFF. DNA for the CDR3: TGTGCCAGCAGCTTAATCTCTTCGGAGACCGGGGAGCTGTTTTTT.

The chain joins TRBV19 to TRBJ2-3, with TRBD2 matching over 11 bases. Germline CDR1 and CDR2: LNHDA and SQIVND (reference sequence). The CDR3 contains 16 residues. V shed 5 bases and J 2 bases; nucleotides not matched to a gene: 6. CDR3 nucleotides: TGTGCCAGTAGTTTACTAGCGGGAGCCTCCACAGATACGCAGTATTTT. This sequence encodes CASSLLAGASTDTQYF.

The V gene is TRBV7-9, the J gene TRBJ1-1, with 7 bases that match TRBD1. The CDR3 contains 16 residues. V was clipped by 5 bases and J by 4 bases; unmatched bases: 13. The V gene's germline CDR1 is SEHNR and CDR2 FQNEAQ (reference sequence). Here the CDR3 DNA reads TGTGCCAGCAGCCCGATCCTGACAGGGATCGGCACTGAAGCTTTCTTT. Amino acids: CASSPILTGIGTEAFF.

The chain couples TRBV10-3 to TRBJ1-5; no clear D. The CDR3 sequence is 14 residues long. Between the trimmed V and J ends, which lost 6 bases and 2 bases, there was a span of 11 bases. Germline CDR1 is ENHRY and CDR2 is SYGVKD. This CDR3 reads CAIRKGEGNQPQHF. In nucleotides, the CDR3 is TGTGCCATCAGAAAAGGCGAAGGCAATCAGCCCCAGCATTTT.

Concerning this clone itself: The same CDR3 can be traced to other DNA sequences in this sample. The chain carries TRBV18 and TRBJ2-5; D not resolved. V lost 3 bases and J lost 2, with 7 bases in between. CDR1 KGHSH and CDR2 LQKENI come from the germline V gene. The CDR3 runs 13 residues. The chain's CDR3 is CASSPGIQETQYF. The CDR3 DNA reads as TGTGCCAGCTCACCGGGTATACAAGAGACCCAGTACTTC.

This clone appeared once. The chain has TRBV6-5 and TRBJ2-7; tentatively, D is TRBD2 (5 bases). The CDR3 loop spans 15 amino acids. V lost 0 bases and J 3 bases, leaving 12 bases between the germline ends. Germline-derived CDR1 and CDR2 are MNHEY and SVGAGI. CDR3 loop: CASSYSRDPHYEQYF. The CDR3 DNA reads as TGTGCCAGCAGTTACTCACGGGATCCTCACTACGAGCAGTACTTC.

This rearrangement joins TRBV7-2 to TRBJ2-2; no clear D gene. The CDR3 is 13 residues long. Per the germline V gene, CDR1 is SGHTA and CDR2 is FQGNSA. V was shortened by 6 bases and J by 2 bases, with 7 bases between the two germline ends. The CDR3 reads CASRLYNTGELFF. CDR3 sequence (DNA): TGTGCCAGCAGACTCTACAACACCGGGGAGCTGTTTTTT. Full variable domain (missing parts from reference TRBV7-2 and TRBJ2-2): GAGVSQSPSNKVTEKGKDVELRCDPISGHTALYWYRQSLGQGLEFLIYFQGNSAPDKSGLPSDRFSAERTGGSVSTLTIQRTQQEDSAVYLCASRLYNTGELFFGEGSRLTVL.

This rearrangement joins TRBV5-4 to TRBJ2-7, with D uncertain. Germline assignment: CDR1 SGHNT and CDR2 YYREEE (reference sequence). The CDR3 is 14 amino acids. V lost 4 bases and J lost 2, with 13 bases in between. This chain's CDR3 is CASSVQSPPYEQYF. For the CDR3, the DNA is TGTGCCAGCAGCGTTCAGAGCCCTCCCTACGAGCAGTACTTC.

The genes are TRBV27 and TRBJ2-7, with D possibly called TRBD1 or TRBD2 (5 bases each). V was cut by 6 bases and J by 0 bases, with 12 bases left in between. Germline V gene sequence: CDR1 MNHEY, CDR2 SMNVEV (reference sequence). The CDR3 runs to 14 residues. CDR3 protein: CASSRDGLSYEQYF. DNA of the CDR3: TGTGCCAGCAGCCGGGACGGTCTCTCCTACGAGCAGTACTTC.

The chain couples TRBV5-1 to TRBJ2-5; 9 nucleotides match TRBD2. CDR3 length equals 15 residues. V trimming: 0 bases; J trimming: 5 bases; junction bases outside the gene matches: 5. Germline CDR1 SGHRS, CDR2 YFSETQ. CDR3 DNA sequence: TGCGCCAGCAGCTTGGGGGCTAGCGGGATGGAGACCCAGTACTTC. Its protein product is CASSLGASGMETQYF.

V is TRBV28 and J is TRBJ2-5, with D uncertain. CDR3 length equals 14 residues. Germline loops: CDR1 MDHEN, CDR2 SYDVKM. V lost 3 bases and J lost 3, with 11 bases in between. The chain's CDR3 is CASSFIGLEETQYF. In DNA form, the CDR3 reads TGTGCCAGCAGTTTCATTGGGTTGGAAGAGACCCAGTACTTC. Full variable domain (missing parts from reference TRBV28 and TRBJ2-5): DVKVTQSSRYLVKRTGEKVFLECVQDMDHENMFWYRQDPGLGLRLIYFSYDVKMKEKGDIPEGYSVSREKKERFSLILESASTNQTSMYLCASSFIGLEETQYFGPGTRLLVL.

This clone was recorded only once. The same CDR3 is also encoded by other DNA sequences in this sample. The chain carries TRBV11-2 and TRBJ1-5; no clear D gene. The CDR3 is 14 amino acids. V shed 1 base and J shed 4 bases, with 8 bases lying between them. CDR1 is SGHAT, CDR2 FQNNGV, per germline. The CDR3 loop reads CASSLGRSNQPQHF. DNA of the CDR3: TGTGCCAGCAGCTTAGGACGCTCTAATCAGCCCCAGCATTTT. Using reference TRBV11-2 and TRBJ1-5 for the parts outside the CDR3, the full variable domain is EAGVAQSPRYKIIEKRQSVAFWCNPISGHATLYWYQQILGQGPKLLIQFQNNGVVDDSQLPKDRFSAERLKGVDSTLKIQPAKLEDSAVYLCASSLGRSNQPQHFGDGTRLSIL.

DNA of the CDR3: TGTGCCAGCAGCTTAAGCGGGACAAAACCCCATGAGCAGTTCTTC. Protein: CASSLSGTKPHEQFF. The rearrangement links TRBV7-2 to TRBJ2-1; D may be TRBD2 (7 bases). The ends were cut back, 2 bases at V and 8 bases at J, with 16 bases in the middle. The CDR3 is 15 residues long. Germline lookup yields CDR1 SGHTA and CDR2 FQGNSA.

The rearrangement links TRBV2 to TRBJ1-3; perhaps TRBD1 as D (5 bases). The CDR3 covers 13 residues. Germline CDR1 SNHLY, CDR2 FYNNEI. V was trimmed by 6 bases and J by 2 bases, leaving 8 bases between them. The CDR3 region has the DNA TGTGCCAGCAGCGACAGACCTGGAAACACCATATATTTT. This gives the protein CASSDRPGNTIYF. The variable domain in full, with the rest retrieved from reference TRBV2 and TRBJ1-3, is EPEVTQTPSHQVTQMGQEVILRCVPISNHLYFYWYRQILGQKVEFLVSFYNNEISEKSEIFDDQFSVERPDGSNFTLKIRSTKLEDSAMYFCASSDRPGNTIYFGEGSWLTVV.

The J gene is TRBJ2-3, the V gene TRBV13; 7 positions agree with TRBD2. The V gene's germline CDR1 is PRHDT and CDR2 FYEKMQ (reference sequence). The CDR3 covers 15 residues. Losses at the gene ends were 4 bases for V and 3 bases for J; bases not matched to a gene: 7. The chain's CDR3 is CASSYEGAGTDTQYF. The CDR3 DNA reads TGTGCCAGCAGCTACGAAGGAGCGGGAACAGATACGCAGTATTTT.